One sample yielded the 14 T cell receptor beta chains listed below, sequenced in a study of T-cell reconstitution after alpha-beta-depleted transplantation in children. The library targeted TCRbeta and was prepared with unique molecular identifiers. A single record per CDR3 protein comes from TCRdb applying MiXCR to the PCR reads. There are approximately 420,000 distinct CDR3 sequences in the sample; 9.5% to 13% occur only once, and 4.5% to 7% lies in the top ten. Material: PBMCs from the stem cell graft donor, obtained from the stem cell graft. The origin of the receptors is a human donor who donated a stem cell graft to a child with acute myeloid leukemia.

This clonotype was observed a handful of times. CDR3 sequence reads: CASRRGGELFF. The CDR3 bases are TGTGCCAGCAGAAGGGGCGGGGAGCTGTTTTTT. The chain has TRBV12-3 or TRBV12-4 and TRBJ2-2, with D perhaps matching TRBD1 (5 bases). With 6 bases removed from V and 7 bases from J, the gap between germline ends came to 6 bases. This CDR3 is 11 amino acids long.

This clonotype came up many times. The chain couples TRBV7-2 to TRBJ1-2; 7 nucleotides line up with TRBD1. The CDR3 extends over 14 amino acids. Germline loops: CDR1 SGHTA, CDR2 FQGNSA. Trimming cost V 4 bases and J 7 bases; bases outside gene matches: 9. CDR3 coding DNA: TGTGCCAGCAGCTCATCCGACAGGGCTAGTGGCTACACCTTC. Its protein is CASSSSDRASGYTF.

This clonotype was recorded many times. V is TRBV5-1 and J is TRBJ2-1; perhaps D is TRBD1 or TRBD2 (5 bases each). V dropped 1 base and J dropped 8 bases, with 16 bases sitting between them. The CDR3 spans 15 residues. CDR1 and CDR2 (germline): SGHRS, YFSETQ. CDR3 sequence reads: CASSLLVGGGYEQFF. Here the CDR3 DNA reads TGCGCCAGCAGCTTGTTGGTTGGGGGTGGTTATGAGCAGTTCTTC.

This clonotype appeared many times. V and J are TRBV29-1 and TRBJ1-1; 7 nucleotides agree with TRBD1. This CDR3 is built from 11 residues. Germline V gene lookup returns CDR1 SQVTM and CDR2 ANQGSEA. Trimming removed 6 bases from V and 12 bases from J; junction bases left unmatched: 10. In DNA form, the CDR3 reads TGCAGCGTGTGGACAGGCGGGGATACTTTCTTT. As protein: CSVWTGGDTFF.

This clonotype was seen repeatedly, ten times or more. CDR3 in DNA: TGCAGTGCTAGAGATGACATCGGGACTGAAGCTTTCTTT. Translating gives CSARDDIGTEAFF. This chain connects TRBV20-1 to TRBJ1-1; unclear D gene. This CDR3 is 13 amino acids long. Trimming pared 0 bases from V and 5 bases from J, leaving 10 bases between. Germline loops: CDR1 DFQATT, CDR2 SNEGSKA (reference sequence).

This clonotype was detected many times. The chain combines TRBV6-5 with TRBJ2-1; no reliable D call. Deletions cut 7 bases from V and 9 bases from J, with 19 bases between. The CDR3 totals 14 residues. Germline CDR1 is MNHEY and CDR2 is SVGAGI. CDR3 sequence: CASNIVKSRREQFF. As DNA, the CDR3 is TGTGCCAGCAATATCGTAAAAAGTCGGCGTGAGCAGTTCTTC.

The table lists this clonotype with a few counts. The CDR3 DNA reads as TGTGCCAGCAGCTTAGCGCTGATCAACCAAGAGACCCAGTACTTC. Protein product: CASSLALINQETQYF. V and J are TRBV7-8 and TRBJ2-5; D gene ambiguous. Trimming removed 0 bases at V and 0 bases at J, with 8 bases between. The CDR3 is made up of 15 amino acids. CDR1 is SGHVS, CDR2 FQNEAQ, per germline.

J is TRBJ1-5 and V is TRBV20-1, with no clear D. V dropped 6 bases and J dropped 2 bases, with 11 bases sitting between them. Germline V gene sequence: CDR1 DFQATT, CDR2 SNEGSKA (reference sequence). This CDR3 is 13 amino acids long. The chain's CDR3 is CSASSLGNQPQHF. CDR3 in DNA: TGCAGTGCCAGTTCCTTGGGCAATCAGCCCCAGCATTTT.

This clonotype was seen a few times. The chain employs TRBV15 and TRBJ1-5, with unresolved D. CDR3 size: 12 residues. CDR1 and CDR2 from the germline V gene are LNHNV and YYDKDF (reference sequence). Deletions cut 5 bases from V and 7 bases from J, with 9 bases between. CDR3 in DNA: TGTGCCACCAGCGAAGTTGGGCAGCCCCAGCATTTT. It codes for CATSEVGQPQHF. The full variable domain, its missing parts supplied by reference TRBV15 and TRBJ1-5, is DAMVIQNPRYQVTQFGKPVTLSCSQTLNHNVMYWYQQKSSQAPKLLFHYYDKDFNNEADTPDNFQSRRPNTSFCFLDIRSPGLGDTAMYLCATSEVGQPQHFGDGTRLSIL.

This rearrangement joins TRBV5-1 to TRBJ2-5; either TRBD1 or TRBD2 may supply D (5 bases each). The CDR3 loop spans 15 amino acids. Germline lookup yields CDR1 SGHRS and CDR2 YFSETQ. Trimming removed 3 bases at V and 4 bases at J, with 16 bases between. The CDR3 nucleotides are TGCGCCAGCAGCTCCGGGACCCCGAGGGGAGAGACCCAGTACTTC. It yields the protein CASSSGTPRGETQYF. Full variable domain (remainder filled in from reference TRBV5-1 and TRBJ2-5): KAGVTQTPRYLIKTRGQQVTLSCSPISGHRSVSWYQQTPGQGLQFLFEYFSETQRNKGNFPGRFSGRQFSNSRSEMNVSTLELGDSALYLCASSSGTPRGETQYFGPGTRLLVL.

This clonotype has a handful of counts. V usage is TRBV7-2 and J usage is TRBJ2-7; D remains unclear. Germline loops: CDR1 SGHTA, CDR2 FQGNSA. Deletions cut 1 base from V and 2 bases from J, with 12 bases between. CDR3 length: 15 residues. The CDR3 reads CASSLGRRTPYEQYV. In nucleotides, the CDR3 is TGTGCCAGCAGCTTAGGCCGACGGACCCCCTACGAGCAGTACGTC.

This clonotype was counted a few times. This chain links TRBV10-2 with TRBJ2-3; D is ambiguous. The germline V and J ends were trimmed by 2 bases and 6 bases, with 6 bases remaining between them. CDR1 and CDR2 (germline): WSHSY, SAAADI. This CDR3 region has 12 residues. The CDR3: CASSENGDTQYF. The CDR3 coding sequence is TGCGCCAGCAGTGAGAATGGGGATACGCAGTATTTT.

J is TRBJ2-2 and V is TRBV7-9; the D gene is possibly TRBD1 (5 bases). Germline V gene lookup returns CDR1 SEHNR and CDR2 FQNEAQ (reference sequence). Trimming shortened V by 6 bases and J by 7 bases, and 12 bases separated the two germline ends. CDR3 length equals 13 residues. The CDR3 DNA sequence: TGTGCCAGCAGATCTGGGGCCGGCGGGGAGCTGTTTTTT. This translates into CASRSGAGGELFF.

This clonotype occurred many times. V gene TRBV12-3 or TRBV12-4 combines with J gene TRBJ2-5; 14 nucleotides match TRBD2. This CDR3 has 16 amino acids. Trimming took 4 bases from V and 4 from J; bases not matched to a gene: 5. The DNA of the CDR3 is TGTGCCAGCAGTTCCTCGGGACTAGCGGGAGTAGAGACCCAGTACTTC. Translating it yields CASSSSGLAGVETQYF.